This T cell receptor (beta chain) was identified during a study of blood T cell repertoires in COVID-19. Study as a whole: Specimens from acute and convalescent COVID-19 originated in the United States, Italy and Spain.

Original processing notes: Reference gene primers were amplified, and this amplification served to estimate nucleated cell counts. Method: immunoSEQ multiplex PCR; TCRdb's copy keeps in-frame clones and lacks some. The V and J calls and clone size come from that table; D and trimming were worked out from the DNA. The data contain some 240,000 clones, roughly 87% of them singletons. Looked up from germline, CDR1 is LGHDT and CDR2 is YNNKEL (reference sequence). This CDR3 is built from 12 residues. Trimming pared 2 bases from V and 3 bases from J, leaving 5 bases between. The genes are TRBV3-1 (or the pseudogene TRBV3-2) and TRBJ2-7; no reliable D call. The sequence came from a man in his 60s who had recovered from COVID-19. The source material was peripheral blood. The CDR3 coding sequence is TGTGCCAGCAGCCAACGTTACTACGAGCAGTACTTC. This encodes CASSQRYYEQYF.